The source of this T cell receptor (beta chain) is a study of cytomegalovirus exposure and HLA in healthy donors. About this clone itself: Its target is unknown. The sample carries other DNA sequences with the same CDR3.

This CDR3 is built from 15 residues. The V end was cut by 1 base, the J end by 1 base, with 9 bases between. The germline CDR1 and CDR2 sequences are MGHRA and YSYEKL. The PCR made use of 60 Vbeta and 13 Jbeta primers. The method was immunoSEQ multiplex PCR; TCRdb's version includes in-frame clones alone and lacks a portion of them. The sample comprises about 200,000 clones, around 78% of which are singletons, and about 1.9% rests with the top ten. Study findings and constraints: TRBV6-2, TRBV6-3 and some other V segments were excluded as indistinguishable. A later examination showed that TCR association rates differed by HLA locus, with DRB1 most and HLA-C fewest. In terms of immune exposure information, only CMV serostatus was available.

The sequence came from a man aged 25 to 40 in good health and CMV-seronegative. This chain connects TRBV4-1 to TRBJ2-3; tentatively, D is TRBD2 (5 bases). The material sequenced was PBMCs. This CDR3 reads CASSQGLAGTDTQYF. CDR3 nucleotides: TGCGCCAGCAGCCAAGGGCTAGCAGGCACAGATACGCAGTATTTT.